This T cell receptor (beta chain) was found in a study of blood T cell repertoires in COVID-19. Looking at the study overall: Sources were T cells, B-cell-depleted T cells, or PBMCs; the material itself was cDNA or gDNA.

In the authors' methods: Reference gene primer amplification gave estimated nucleated cell counts. The assay was immunoSEQ multiplex PCR, and TCRdb's table has in-frame clones only and misses some. The V and J calls and clone size come from that table; D and trimming were worked out from the DNA. Found here are approximately 110,000 clones, about 85% of them singletons; the top ten hold approximately 1.5%. The receptor was derived from a man aged 35 to 55 with acute or convalescent COVID-19. What was sequenced was peripheral blood.

The CDR3 is CASSFRQTQNTEAFF. The DNA for the CDR3 is TGTGCCAGCAGCTTCCGACAGACCCAGAACACTGAAGCTTTCTTT. The chain combines TRBV7-9 with TRBJ1-1; a weak D match, TRBD1 (5 bases). Between the trimmed V and J ends, which lost 3 bases and 1 base, there was a span of 12 bases. CDR3 length: 15 residues. Germline V gene lookup returns CDR1 SEHNR and CDR2 FQNEAQ (reference sequence). Supplemented by reference TRBV7-9 and TRBJ1-1, the full variable domain reads DTGVSQNPRHKITKRGQNVTFRCDPISEHNRLYWYRQTLGQGPEFLTYFQNEAQLEKSRLLSDRFSAERPKGSFSTLEIQRTEQGDSAMYLCASSFRQTQNTEAFFGQGTRLTVV.